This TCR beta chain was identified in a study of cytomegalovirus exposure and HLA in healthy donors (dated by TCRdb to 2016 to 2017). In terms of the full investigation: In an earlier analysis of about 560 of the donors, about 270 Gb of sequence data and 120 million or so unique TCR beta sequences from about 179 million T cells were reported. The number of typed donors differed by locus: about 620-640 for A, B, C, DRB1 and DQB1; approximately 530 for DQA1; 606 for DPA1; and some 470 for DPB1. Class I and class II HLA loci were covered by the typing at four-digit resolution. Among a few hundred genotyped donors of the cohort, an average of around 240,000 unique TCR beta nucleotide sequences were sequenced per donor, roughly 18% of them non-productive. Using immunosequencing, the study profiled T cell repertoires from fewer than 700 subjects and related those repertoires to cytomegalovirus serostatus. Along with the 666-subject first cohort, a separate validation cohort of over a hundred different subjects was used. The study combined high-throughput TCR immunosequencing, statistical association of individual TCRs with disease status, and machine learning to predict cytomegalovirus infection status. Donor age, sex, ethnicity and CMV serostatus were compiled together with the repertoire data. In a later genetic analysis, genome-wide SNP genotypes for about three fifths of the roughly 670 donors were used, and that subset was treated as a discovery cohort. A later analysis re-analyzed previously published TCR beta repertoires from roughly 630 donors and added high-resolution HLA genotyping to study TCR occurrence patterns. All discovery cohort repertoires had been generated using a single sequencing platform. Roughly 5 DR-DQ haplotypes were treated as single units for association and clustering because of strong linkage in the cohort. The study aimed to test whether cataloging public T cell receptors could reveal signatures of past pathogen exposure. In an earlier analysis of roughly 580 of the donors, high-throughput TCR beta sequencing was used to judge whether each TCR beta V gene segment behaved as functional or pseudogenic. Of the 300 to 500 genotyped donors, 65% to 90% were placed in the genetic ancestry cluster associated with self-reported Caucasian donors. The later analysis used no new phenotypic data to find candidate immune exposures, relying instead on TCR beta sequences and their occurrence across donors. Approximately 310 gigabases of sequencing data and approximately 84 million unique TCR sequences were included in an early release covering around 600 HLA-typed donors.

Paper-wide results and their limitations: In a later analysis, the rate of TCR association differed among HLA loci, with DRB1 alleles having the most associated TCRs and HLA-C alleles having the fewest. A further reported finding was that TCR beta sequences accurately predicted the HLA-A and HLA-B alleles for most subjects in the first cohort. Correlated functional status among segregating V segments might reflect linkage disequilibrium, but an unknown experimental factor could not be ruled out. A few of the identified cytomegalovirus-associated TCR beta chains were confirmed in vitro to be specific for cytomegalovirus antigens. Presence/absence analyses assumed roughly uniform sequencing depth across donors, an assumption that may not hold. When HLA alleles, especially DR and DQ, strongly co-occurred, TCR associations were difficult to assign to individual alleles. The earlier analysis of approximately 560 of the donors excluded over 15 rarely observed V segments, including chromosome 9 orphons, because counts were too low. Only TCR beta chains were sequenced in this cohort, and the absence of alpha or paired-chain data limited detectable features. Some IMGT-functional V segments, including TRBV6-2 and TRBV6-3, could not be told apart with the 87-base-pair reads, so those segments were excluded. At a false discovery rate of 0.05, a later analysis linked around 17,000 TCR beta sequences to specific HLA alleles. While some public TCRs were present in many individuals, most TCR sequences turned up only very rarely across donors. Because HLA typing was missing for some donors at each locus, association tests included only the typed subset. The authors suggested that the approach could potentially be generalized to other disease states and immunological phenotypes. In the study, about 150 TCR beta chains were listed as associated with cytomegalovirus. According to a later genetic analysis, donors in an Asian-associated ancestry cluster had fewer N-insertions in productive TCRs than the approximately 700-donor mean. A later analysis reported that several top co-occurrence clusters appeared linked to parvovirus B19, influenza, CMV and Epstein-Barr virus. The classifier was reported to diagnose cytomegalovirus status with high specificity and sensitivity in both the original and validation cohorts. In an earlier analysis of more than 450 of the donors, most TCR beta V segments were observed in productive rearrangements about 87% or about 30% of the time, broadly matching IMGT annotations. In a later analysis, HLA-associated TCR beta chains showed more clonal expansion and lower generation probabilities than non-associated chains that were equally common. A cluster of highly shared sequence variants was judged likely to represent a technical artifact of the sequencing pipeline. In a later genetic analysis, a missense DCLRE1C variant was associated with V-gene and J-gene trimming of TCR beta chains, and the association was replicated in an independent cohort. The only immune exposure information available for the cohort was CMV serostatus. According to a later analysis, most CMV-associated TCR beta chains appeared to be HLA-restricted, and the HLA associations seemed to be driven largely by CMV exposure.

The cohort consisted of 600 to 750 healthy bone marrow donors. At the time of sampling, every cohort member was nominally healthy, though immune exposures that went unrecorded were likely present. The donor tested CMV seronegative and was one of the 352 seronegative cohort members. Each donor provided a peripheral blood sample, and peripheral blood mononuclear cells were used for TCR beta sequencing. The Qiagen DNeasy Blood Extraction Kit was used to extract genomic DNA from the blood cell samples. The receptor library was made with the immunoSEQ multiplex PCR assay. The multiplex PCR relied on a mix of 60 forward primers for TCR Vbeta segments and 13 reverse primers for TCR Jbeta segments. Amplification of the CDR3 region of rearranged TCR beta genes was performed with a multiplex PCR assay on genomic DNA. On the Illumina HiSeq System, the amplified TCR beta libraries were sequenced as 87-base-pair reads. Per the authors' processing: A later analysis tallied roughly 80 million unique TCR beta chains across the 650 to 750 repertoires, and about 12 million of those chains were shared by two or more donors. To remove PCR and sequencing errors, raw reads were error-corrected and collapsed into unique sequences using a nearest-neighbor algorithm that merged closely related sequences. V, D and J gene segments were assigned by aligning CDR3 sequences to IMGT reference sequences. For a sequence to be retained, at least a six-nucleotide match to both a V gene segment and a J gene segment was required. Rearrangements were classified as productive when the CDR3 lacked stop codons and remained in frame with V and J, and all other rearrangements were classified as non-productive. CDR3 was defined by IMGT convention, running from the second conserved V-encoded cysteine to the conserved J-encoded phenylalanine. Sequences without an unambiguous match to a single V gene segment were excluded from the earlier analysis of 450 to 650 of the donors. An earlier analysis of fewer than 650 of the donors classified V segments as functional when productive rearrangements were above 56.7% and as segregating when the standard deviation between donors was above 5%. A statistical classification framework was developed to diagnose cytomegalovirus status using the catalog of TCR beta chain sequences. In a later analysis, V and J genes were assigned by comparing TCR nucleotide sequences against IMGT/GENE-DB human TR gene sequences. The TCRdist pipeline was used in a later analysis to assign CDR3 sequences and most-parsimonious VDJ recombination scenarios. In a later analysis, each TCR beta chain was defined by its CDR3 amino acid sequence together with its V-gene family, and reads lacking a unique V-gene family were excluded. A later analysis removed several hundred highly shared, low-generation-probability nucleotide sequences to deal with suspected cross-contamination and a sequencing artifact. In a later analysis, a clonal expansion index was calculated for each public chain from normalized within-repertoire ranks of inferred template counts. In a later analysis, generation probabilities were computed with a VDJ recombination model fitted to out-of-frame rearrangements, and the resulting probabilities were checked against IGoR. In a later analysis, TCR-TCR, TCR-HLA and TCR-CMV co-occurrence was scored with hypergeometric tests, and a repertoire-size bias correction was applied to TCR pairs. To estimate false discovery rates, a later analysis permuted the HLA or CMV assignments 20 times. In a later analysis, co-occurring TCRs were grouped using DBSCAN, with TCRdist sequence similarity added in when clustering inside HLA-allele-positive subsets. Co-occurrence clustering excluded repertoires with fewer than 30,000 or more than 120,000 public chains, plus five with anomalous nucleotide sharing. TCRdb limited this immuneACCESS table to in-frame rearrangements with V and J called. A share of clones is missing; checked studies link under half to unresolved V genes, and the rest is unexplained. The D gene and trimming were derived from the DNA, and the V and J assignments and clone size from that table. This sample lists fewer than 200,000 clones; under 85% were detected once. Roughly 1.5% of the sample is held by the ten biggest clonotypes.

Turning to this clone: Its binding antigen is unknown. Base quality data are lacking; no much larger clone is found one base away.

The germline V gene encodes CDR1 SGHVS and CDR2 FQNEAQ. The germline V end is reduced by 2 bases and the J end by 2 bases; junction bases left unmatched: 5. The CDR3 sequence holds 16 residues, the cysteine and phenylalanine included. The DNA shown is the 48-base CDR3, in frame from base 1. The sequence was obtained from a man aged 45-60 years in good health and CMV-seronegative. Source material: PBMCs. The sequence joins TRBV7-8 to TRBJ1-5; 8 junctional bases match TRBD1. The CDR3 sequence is CASSLRTGFGNQPQHF. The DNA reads TGTGCCAGCAGCTTAAGGACAGGGTTTGGCAATCAGCCCCAGCATTTT. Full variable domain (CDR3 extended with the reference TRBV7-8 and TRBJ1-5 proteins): GAGVSQSPRYKVAKRGQDVALRCDPISGHVSLFWYQQALGQGPEFLTYFQNEAQLDKSGLPSDRFFAERPEGSVSTLKIQRTQQEDSAVYLCASSLRTGFGNQPQHFGDGTRLSIL.